This TCR beta chain was sequenced for a study of blood T cell repertoires in COVID-19. Study-level information: The United States, Italy and Spain provided the acute and convalescent COVID-19 samples. T cells, B-cell-depleted T cells, or PBMCs supplied cDNA or gDNA.

In Cohort 3, a recovered donor had either two negative PCRs, clearance, or symptom resolution. Data came from immunoSEQ multiplex PCR; TCRdb stores just in-frame clones and leaves some out. This table holds 150,000 to 200,000 clones, around 86% found once. This CDR3 contains 15 residues. V shed 0 bases and J shed 8 bases, with 13 bases lying between them. CDR1 is MNHEY and CDR2 is SVGAGI in the germline V gene. The clonotype comes from a woman in her thirties who had recovered from COVID-19. The rearrangement links TRBV6-5 to TRBJ1-4; D remains ambiguous. Sequenced sample: PBMCs or T cells enriched from blood (not recorded which). CDR3 protein: CASSYSRYALEKLFF. The CDR3 nucleotides read TGTGCCAGCAGTTACTCGCGGTACGCACTAGAAAAACTGTTTTTT.